The source of this T cell receptor (beta chain) is a study of beta chain features in type 1 diabetes. General study findings and limits: Patients' naive, central memory and Treg TCRB repertoires seemed closer to one another than those of healthy donors. Any role of HLA type in TCRB rearrangement remained unresolved here. TCRB CDR3s were moderately but significantly shorter in Type 1 diabetes patients in all four CD4+ subsets.

This clone was seen more than once but under ten times. Its antigen remains unidentified. The CDR3 runs 11 residues. CDR1 is MGHDK and CDR2 is SYGVNS in the germline V gene. Trimming shortened V by 7 bases and J by 9 bases, and 10 bases separated the two germline ends. The authors reverse transcribed all of the isolated RNA, so sequencing captured expressed TCRB transcripts. Using immunoSEQ multiplex PCR, the repertoire was profiled, and TCRdb retains in-frame clones only, with some absent. The sample holds more than 550,000 clones, around 15% seen once. This sequence was found in a man aged 18 to 35 with type 1 diabetes. The sequencing sample was made of naive CD4+ T cells from blood. The V gene is TRBV25-1, the J gene TRBJ2-1; no definite D call. The CDR3 region is CASTPGIEQFF. In nucleotides, the CDR3 is TGTGCCAGCACGCCAGGCATTGAGCAGTTCTTC.